What follows is one T cell receptor beta chain and its context. The CDR3 extends over 14 amino acids. In germline, CDR1 is MNHNY, CDR2 SVGAGI (reference sequence). V dropped 0 bases and J dropped 0 bases, with 5 bases sitting between them. The data originate from a study of control samples from healthy donors and cancer patients. TCRdb's copy holds only in-frame clones and misses some; the assay was immunoSEQ multiplex PCR. Here the sample spans around 23,000 clones, approximately 85% being singletons. The source is a man aged 60 to 75 with head and neck cancer. V gene TRBV6-6 combines with J gene TRBJ1-1; D is unclear. Sequencing was performed on PBMCs. The CDR3 reads CASSYSTLNTEAFF. Here the CDR3 DNA reads TGTGCCAGCAGTTACTCGACTTTGAACACTGAAGCTTTCTTT.